The rows below give T cell receptor beta chains drawn from one sample of a study of blood T cell repertoires in COVID-19. This table comes from immunoSEQ multiplex PCR, and its TCRdb copy is limited to in-frame clones, with some not included. The sample lists approximately 170,000 clones; roughly nine tenths were seen once. The sequencing sample was made of peripheral blood. These receptors all stem from a man aged 18 to 29 who had recovered from COVID-19. CDR3s include the opening cysteine and the closing phenylalanine or tryptophan. The order of the fields is V gene, CDR3 protein.

>TRBV9
CASSAGQLTNSPLHF
>TRBV6-2/TRBV6-3
CASTPRRGARVNTEAFF
>TRBV15
CATSTGGEEKLFF
>TRBV6-6
CASSPRLQGSYRYTF
>TRBV5-3
CARSPRIAGTYEQYF
>TRBV6-5
CASRSGQVGDSPLHF
>TRBV5-4
CASSLGTSGRVLNEQYF
>TRBV7-9
CASASGTSAYEQYF
>TRBV10-3
CAISELPYEQYF
>TRBV5-1
CASNERGDTDTQYF
>TRBV19
CASRSRSSGPDTQYF
>TRBV5-4
CASSLRDRGRITEAFF
>TRBV5-4
CASSPPKPGANVLTF
>TRBV21-1
CASSKQGGDTEAFF
>TRBV6-5
CASSLDSSGNTIYF
>TRBV11-2
CASSLTGLAGNTIYF
>TRBV7-9
CASSLRELEGTGNTIYF
>TRBV5-8
CASSLGQEVTGELFF
>TRBV27
CASRPRQGIHGYTF
>TRBV24-1
CATRFNNEQFF
>TRBV7-3
CASSIGQGGDTQYF
>TRBV5-5
CASSPPGAVYGEQYF
>TRBV28
CASSHRDRVMRSNQPQHF
>TRBV7-2
CASSLEGANYGYTF
>TRBV4-3
CASSQGGLNSPLHF
>TRBV28
CASSLAGPSYNEQFF
>TRBV4-1
CASSQGVGTPTYEQYF